Listed below are T cell receptor beta chains from one sample, sequenced in a study of blood T cell repertoires in COVID-19. Measured with immunoSEQ multiplex PCR; TCRdb has only the in-frame clones, and not every one. In the table there are around 60,000 clones, 88% of which are singletons. The sequenced sample consisted of peripheral blood. The receptor source for this set is a man aged 45 to 65 with active COVID-19. Both conserved end residues are trimmed from each CDR3. The order of the fields is CDR3 protein, J gene, clone size, V gene. Only some rows state a clone size, as once, few, many or a class for expanded clones.

SVVRTAGNIQY | TRBJ2-4 | - | TRBV29-1
ASSLAQGAGMNTEAF | TRBJ1-1 | - | TRBV7-9
ASRSSGNTIY | TRBJ1-3 | - | TRBV6-5
ASSLAGRGISYEQY | TRBJ2-7 | - | TRBV7-8
ASSLGRGDSPLH | TRBJ1-6 | few | TRBV5-6
ASSLDLRRGGQNEQF | TRBJ2-1 | - | TRBV11-3
SGGSRGSDTQY | TRBJ2-3 | - | TRBV29-1
ASSQGNGRSMDTGELF | TRBJ2-2 | - | TRBV4-3
ASSLGPKGEQY | TRBJ2-7 | - | TRBV6-5
ASSIGRAAYSGNTIY | TRBJ1-3 | - | TRBV19
ASSRPDLSAIY | TRBJ1-3 | once | TRBV4-2
ASSGTEDTEAF | TRBJ1-1 | - | TRBV6-4
ASSLGQRGHTF | TRBJ2-1 | - | TRBV11-1
ASSVNGGGYT | TRBJ1-2 | - | TRBV9
ASTGGGIGDEQF | TRBJ2-1 | - | TRBV19
ALSGGWGTEAF | TRBJ1-1 | - | TRBV2
SVVTPTEHGYT | TRBJ1-2 | once | TRBV29-1